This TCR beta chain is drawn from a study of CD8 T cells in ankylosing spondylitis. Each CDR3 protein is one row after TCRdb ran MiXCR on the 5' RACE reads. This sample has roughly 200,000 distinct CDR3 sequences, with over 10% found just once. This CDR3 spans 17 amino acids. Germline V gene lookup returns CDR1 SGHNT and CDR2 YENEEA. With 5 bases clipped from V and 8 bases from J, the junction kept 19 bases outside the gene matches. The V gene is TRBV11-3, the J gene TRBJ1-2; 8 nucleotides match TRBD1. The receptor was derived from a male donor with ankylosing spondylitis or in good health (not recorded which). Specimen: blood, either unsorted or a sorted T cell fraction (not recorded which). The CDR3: CASSPFQGAGESFGYTF. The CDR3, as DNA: TGTGCCAGCAGCCCGTTCCAGGGGGCAGGGGAGTCGTTCGGCTACACCTTC.